The 2 T cell receptor beta chains below all came from one sample that was sequenced in a study of shared clonotypes between healthy human individuals. The method was immunoSEQ multiplex PCR; TCRdb's version includes in-frame clones alone and lacks a portion of them. Of hundreds of thousands of clones listed, 95% were seen once; the top ten hold less than 0.13%. CD45RO-negative cells were positively selected for CCR7, leaving out terminally differentiated effector memory CD45RA+ cells. The sequenced material came from naive CD8+ T cells sorted from blood. All receptors come from a woman aged 25 to 39 in good health.

This sequence joins TRBV5-6 and TRBJ2-7; D is ambiguous. There are 12 residues in the CDR3. Germline CDR1 is SGHDT and CDR2 is YYEEEE. V was pared by 4 bases and J by 4 bases, with 9 bases between. CDR3 amino acids: CASSAIGYEQYF. CDR3 nucleotide sequence: TGTGCCAGCAGCGCAATAGGGTACGAGCAGTACTTC.

The V gene is TRBV28, the J gene TRBJ2-1, with 14 bases that match TRBD2. Per germline, CDR1 MDHEN and CDR2 SYDVKM. Losses at the gene ends were 5 bases for V and 7 bases for J; bases not matched to a gene: 4. There are 15 residues in the CDR3. CDR3 loop: CASSKGLAGVNEQFF. The CDR3 region has the DNA TGTGCCAGCAGTAAGGGACTAGCGGGGGTTAATGAGCAGTTCTTC.